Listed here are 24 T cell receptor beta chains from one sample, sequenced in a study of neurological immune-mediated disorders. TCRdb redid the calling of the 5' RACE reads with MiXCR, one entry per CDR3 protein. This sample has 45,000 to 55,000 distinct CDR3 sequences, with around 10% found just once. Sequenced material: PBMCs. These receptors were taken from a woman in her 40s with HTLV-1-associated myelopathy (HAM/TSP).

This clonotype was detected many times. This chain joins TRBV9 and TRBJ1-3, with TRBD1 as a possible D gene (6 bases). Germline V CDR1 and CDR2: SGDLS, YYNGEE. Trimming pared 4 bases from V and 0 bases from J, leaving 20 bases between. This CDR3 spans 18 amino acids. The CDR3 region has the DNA TGTGCCAGCAGCTTATGGCAGGGGAAGGTAGACTCTGGAAACACCATATATTTT. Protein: CASSLWQGKVDSGNTIYF.

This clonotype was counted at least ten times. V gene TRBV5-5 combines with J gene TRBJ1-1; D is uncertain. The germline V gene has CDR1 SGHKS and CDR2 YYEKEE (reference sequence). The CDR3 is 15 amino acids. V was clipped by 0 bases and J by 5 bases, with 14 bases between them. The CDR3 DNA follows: TGTGCCAGCAGCTTGGTGTCAAGGGAGCGGACTGAAGCTTTCTTT. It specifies CASSLVSRERTEAFF.

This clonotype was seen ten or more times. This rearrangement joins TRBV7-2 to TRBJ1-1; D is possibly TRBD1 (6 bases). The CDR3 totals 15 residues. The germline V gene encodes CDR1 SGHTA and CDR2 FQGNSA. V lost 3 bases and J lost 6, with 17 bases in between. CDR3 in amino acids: CASSFFPGGAAEAFF. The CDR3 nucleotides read TGTGCCAGCAGCTTTTTCCCCGGGGGGGCCGCTGAAGCTTTCTTT.

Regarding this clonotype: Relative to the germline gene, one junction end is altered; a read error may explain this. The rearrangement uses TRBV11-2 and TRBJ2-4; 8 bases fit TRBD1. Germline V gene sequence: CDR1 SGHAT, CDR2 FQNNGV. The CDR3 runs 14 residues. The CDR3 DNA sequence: TGTGCCAGTAGCTTAGCGGACAGGGAAAACATTCAGTACTTC. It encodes CASSLADRENIQYF. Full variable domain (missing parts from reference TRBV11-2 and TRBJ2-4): EAGVAQSPRYKIIEKRQSVAFWCNPISGHATLYWYQQILGQGPKLLIQFQNNGVVDDSQLPKDRFSAERLKGVDSTLKIQPAKLEDSAVYLCASSLADRENIQYFGAGTRLSVL.

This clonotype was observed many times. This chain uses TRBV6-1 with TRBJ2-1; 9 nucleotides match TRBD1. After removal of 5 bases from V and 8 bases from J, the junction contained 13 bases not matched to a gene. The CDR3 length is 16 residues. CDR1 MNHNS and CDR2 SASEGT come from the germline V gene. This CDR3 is CASSHSEGQGGYEQFF. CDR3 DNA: TGTGCCAGCAGTCACTCGGAGGGACAGGGCGGGTATGAGCAGTTCTTC.

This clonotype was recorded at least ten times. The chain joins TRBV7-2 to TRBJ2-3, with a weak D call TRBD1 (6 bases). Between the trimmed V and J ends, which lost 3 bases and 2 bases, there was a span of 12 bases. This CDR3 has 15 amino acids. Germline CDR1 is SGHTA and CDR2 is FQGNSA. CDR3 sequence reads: CASSLGAGVTDTQYF. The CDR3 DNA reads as TGTGCCAGCAGCTTGGGGGCAGGGGTCACAGATACGCAGTATTTT.

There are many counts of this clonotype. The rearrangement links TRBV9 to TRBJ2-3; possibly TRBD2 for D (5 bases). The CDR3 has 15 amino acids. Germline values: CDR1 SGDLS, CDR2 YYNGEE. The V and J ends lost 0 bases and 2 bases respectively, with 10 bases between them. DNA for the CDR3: TGTGCCAGCAGCGTAGGCGGGTCCCCCACAGATACGCAGTATTTT. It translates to CASSVGGSPTDTQYF.

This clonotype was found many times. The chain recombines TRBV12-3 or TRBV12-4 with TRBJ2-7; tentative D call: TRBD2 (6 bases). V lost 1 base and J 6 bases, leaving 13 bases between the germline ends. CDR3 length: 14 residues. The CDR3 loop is CASSLVLAGSEQYF. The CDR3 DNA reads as TGTGCCAGCAGTTTAGTATTGGCGGGATCCGAGCAGTACTTC.

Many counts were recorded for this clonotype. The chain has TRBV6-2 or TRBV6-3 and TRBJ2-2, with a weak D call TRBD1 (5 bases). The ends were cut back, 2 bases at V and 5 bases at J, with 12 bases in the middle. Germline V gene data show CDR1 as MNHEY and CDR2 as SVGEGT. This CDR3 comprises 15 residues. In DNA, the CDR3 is TGTGCCAGCAGTTACCTCGGACATCCTACCGGGGAGCTGTTTTTT. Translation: CASSYLGHPTGELFF.

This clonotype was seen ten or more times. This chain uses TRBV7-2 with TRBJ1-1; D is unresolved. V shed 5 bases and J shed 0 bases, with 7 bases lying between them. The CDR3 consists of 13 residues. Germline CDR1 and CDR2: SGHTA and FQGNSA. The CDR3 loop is CASSADMNTEAFF. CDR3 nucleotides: TGTGCCAGCAGCGCCGACATGAACACTGAAGCTTTCTTT.

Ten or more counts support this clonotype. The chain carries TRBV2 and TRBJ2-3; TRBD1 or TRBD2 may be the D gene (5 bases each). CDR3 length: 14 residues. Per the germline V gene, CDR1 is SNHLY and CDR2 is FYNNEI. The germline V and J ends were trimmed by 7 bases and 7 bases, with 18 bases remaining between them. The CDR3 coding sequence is TGTGCCAGCATAGGTCGTCGGGGCCGGAATACGCAGTATTTT. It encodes CASIGRRGRNTQYF.

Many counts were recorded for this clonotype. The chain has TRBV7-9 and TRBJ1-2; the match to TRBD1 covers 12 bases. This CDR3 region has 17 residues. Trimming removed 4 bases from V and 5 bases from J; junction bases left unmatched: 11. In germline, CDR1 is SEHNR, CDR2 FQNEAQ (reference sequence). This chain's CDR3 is CASSSDRDRGRKYGYTF. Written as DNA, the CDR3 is TGTGCCAGCAGCTCCGACCGGGACAGGGGGCGTAAATATGGCTACACCTTC.

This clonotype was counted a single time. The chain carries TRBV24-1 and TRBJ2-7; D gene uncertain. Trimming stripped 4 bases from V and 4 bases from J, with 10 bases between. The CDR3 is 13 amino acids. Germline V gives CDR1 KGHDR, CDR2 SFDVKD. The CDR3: CATSEYGFYEQYF. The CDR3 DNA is TGTGCCACCAGTGAATACGGGTTTTACGAGCAGTACTTC.

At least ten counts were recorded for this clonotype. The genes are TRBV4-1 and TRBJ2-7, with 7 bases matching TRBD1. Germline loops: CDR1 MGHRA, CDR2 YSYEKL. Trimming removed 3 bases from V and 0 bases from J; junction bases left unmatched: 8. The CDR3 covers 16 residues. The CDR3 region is CASSQNQRDSSYEQYF. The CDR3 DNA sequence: TGCGCCAGCAGCCAGAATCAACGGGACAGCTCCTACGAGCAGTACTTC.

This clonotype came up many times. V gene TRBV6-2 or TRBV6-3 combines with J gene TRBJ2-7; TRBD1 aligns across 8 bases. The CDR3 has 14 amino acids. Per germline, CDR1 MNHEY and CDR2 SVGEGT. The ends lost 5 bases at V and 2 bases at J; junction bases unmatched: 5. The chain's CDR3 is CASSTTGAPYEQYF. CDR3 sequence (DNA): TGTGCCAGCAGTACGACAGGGGCCCCCTACGAGCAGTACTTC.

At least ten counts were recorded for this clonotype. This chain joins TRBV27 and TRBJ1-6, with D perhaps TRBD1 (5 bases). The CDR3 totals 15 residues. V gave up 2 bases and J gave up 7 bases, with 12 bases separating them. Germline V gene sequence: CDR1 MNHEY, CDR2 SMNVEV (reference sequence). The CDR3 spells CASSLSQGWNSPLHF. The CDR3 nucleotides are TGTGCCAGCAGTTTAAGCCAGGGATGGAATTCACCCCTCCACTTT.

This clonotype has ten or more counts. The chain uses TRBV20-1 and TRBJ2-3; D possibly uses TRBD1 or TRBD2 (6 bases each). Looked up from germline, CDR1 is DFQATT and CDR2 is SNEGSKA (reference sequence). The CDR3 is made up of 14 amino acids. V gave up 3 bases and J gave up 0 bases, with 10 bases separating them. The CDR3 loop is CSASFGGSTDTQYF. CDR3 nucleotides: TGCAGTGCTAGTTTCGGGGGCAGCACAGATACGCAGTATTTT.

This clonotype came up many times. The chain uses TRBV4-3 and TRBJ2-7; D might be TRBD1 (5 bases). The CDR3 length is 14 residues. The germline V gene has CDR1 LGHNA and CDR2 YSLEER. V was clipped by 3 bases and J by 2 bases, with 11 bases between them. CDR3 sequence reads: CASSHFAGTYEQYF. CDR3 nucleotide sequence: TGCGCCAGCAGCCACTTTGCAGGGACCTACGAGCAGTACTTC.

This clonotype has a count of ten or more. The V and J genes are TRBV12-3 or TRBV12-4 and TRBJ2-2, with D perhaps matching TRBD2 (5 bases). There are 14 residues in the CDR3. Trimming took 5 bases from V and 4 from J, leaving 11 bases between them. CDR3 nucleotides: TGTGCCAGCAGTAAGCGGACGGGCACCGGGGAGCTGTTTTTT. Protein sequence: CASSKRTGTGELFF.

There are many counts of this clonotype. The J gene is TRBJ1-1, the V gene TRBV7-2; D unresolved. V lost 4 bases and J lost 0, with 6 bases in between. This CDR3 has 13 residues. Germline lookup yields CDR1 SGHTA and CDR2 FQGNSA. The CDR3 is CASSSYLNTEAFF. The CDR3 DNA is TGTGCCAGCAGCTCCTACCTGAACACTGAAGCTTTCTTT.

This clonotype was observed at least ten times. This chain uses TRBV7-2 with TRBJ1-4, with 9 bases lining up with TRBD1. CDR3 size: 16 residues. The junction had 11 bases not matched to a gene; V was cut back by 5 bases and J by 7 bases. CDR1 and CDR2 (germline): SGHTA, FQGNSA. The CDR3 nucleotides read TGTGCCAGCAGCCCGACCGTAACAGGGGGCGGTGAAAAACTGTTTTTT. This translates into CASSPTVTGGGEKLFF.

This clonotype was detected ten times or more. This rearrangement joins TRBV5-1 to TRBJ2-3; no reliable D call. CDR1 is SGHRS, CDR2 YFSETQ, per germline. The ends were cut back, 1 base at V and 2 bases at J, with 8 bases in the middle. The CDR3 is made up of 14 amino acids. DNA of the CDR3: TGCGCCAGCAGCTTGAAGGTAGCCACAGATACGCAGTATTTT. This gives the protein CASSLKVATDTQYF.

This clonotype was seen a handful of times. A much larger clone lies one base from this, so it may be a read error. CDR3 bases: TGTGCCAGCAGCCTCGGGAACAACAACACTGAAGCTTTCTTT. This gives the protein CASSLGNNNTEAFF. The genes are TRBV14 and TRBJ1-1; D is unresolved. Germline CDR1 reads SGHDN; CDR2 reads FVKESK. The CDR3 is 14 amino acids. V lost 4 bases to trimming and J lost 2 bases, with 11 bases between them.

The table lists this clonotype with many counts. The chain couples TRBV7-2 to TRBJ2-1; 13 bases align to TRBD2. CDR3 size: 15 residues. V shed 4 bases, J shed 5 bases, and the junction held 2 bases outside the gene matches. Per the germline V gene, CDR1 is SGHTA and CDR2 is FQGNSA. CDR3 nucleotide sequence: TGTGCCAGCAGCTCTGGACTAGCGGGGGACAATGAGCAGTTCTTC. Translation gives CASSSGLAGDNEQFF.